This entry describes one TCR beta chain. No antigen is known for it. This record comes from a study of T cell responses to AZD1222 COVID-19 vaccine. Regarding the study as a whole: Clonal diversity was possibly underestimated, and the donors were mostly white British, with more females. Only after the peak T cell response were repertoires sampled. Nearly half of spike-specific TCRs reportedly target variant regions that are unmutated in the B.1.351 and B.1.1.7 variants.

TCRdb keeps only in-frame clones here, not all; method: immunoSEQ multiplex PCR. The sample contains over 100,000 clones, roughly 87% of which appear only once. This CDR3 has 12 residues. Germline CDR1 and CDR2: MDHEN and SYDVKM. Trimming pared 9 bases from V and 3 bases from J, leaving 11 bases between. The chain is built from TRBV28 and TRBJ1-1, with D uncertain. The source is an adult in good health. The sample in question was peripheral blood, obtained on day 0 of AZD1222 vaccination. The CDR3 DNA sequence: TGTGCCAGTCGTCTGGGGTACACTGAAGCTTTCTTT. Protein: CASRLGYTEAFF.